This T cell receptor beta chain appears in the sequencing data of a study of T cell responses to AZD1222 COVID-19 vaccine. Regarding the study as a whole: Spike regions recognized by vaccine-associated CD4 TCRs spanned the protein, led by 160-218 and 743-854.

As concerns this clone: The antigen is unknown.

The protocol was immunoSEQ multiplex PCR, while the TCRdb copy is restricted to in-frame clones and leaves out a portion. The data contain 100,000 to 130,000 clones, around 92% of them singletons. The material sequenced was peripheral blood, taken on day 0 of AZD1222 vaccination. The sequence was obtained from an adult in good health.

The DNA of the CDR3 is TGCGCCAGCAGCCAAGGAAACAGGGCCTCTGGAAACACCATATATTTT. Encoded protein: CASSQGNRASGNTIYF. This chain links TRBV4-3 with TRBJ1-3; D possibly corresponds to TRBD1 (6 bases). Trimming left V 1 base short and J 0 bases short, with 10 bases between. The CDR3 totals 16 residues. In germline, CDR1 is LGHNA, CDR2 YSLEER.